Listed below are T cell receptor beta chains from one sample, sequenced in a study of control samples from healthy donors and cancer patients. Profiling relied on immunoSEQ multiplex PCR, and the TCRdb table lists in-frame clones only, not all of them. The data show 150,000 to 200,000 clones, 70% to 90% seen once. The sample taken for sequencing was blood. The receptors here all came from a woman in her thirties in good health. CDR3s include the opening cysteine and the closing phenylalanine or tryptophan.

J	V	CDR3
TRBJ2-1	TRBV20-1	CSASSGGVGHEQFF
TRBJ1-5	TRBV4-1	CASSPPTGPQHF
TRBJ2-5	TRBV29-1	CSVVILRRIQETQYF
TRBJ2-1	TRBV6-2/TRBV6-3	CASSPILAGGPGEQFF
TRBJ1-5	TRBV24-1	CATSARTARIPQHF
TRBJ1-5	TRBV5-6	CASSLYNLRSNQPQHF
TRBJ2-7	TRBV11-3	CASSPRTGGEQYF
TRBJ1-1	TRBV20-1	CSAAGGTEAFF
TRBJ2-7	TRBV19	CASSIEWTAFYEQYF
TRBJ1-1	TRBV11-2	CASSLGTVGIWDGEAFF
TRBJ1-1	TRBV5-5	CASSLEGQLRTQAFF
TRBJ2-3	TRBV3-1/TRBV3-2	CASSQDGGRADTQYF
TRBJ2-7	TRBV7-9	CASSSPDHYEQYF
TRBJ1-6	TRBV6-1	CASSEQASSYNSPLHF
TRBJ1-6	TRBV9	CASSVDGGPYNSPLHF
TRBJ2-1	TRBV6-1	CASSEAYEQFF
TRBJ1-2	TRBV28	CASSVRTGRVGGYTF
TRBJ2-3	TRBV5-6	CASSWGPRRASTDTQYF
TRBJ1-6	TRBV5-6	CASARGSVSYNSPLHF
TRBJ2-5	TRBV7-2	CASSFQRGSQETQYF
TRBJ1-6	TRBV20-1	CSASDDPGRGSPLHF
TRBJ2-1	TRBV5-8	CASSLVWQPHEQFF
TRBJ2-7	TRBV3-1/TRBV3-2	CASSRDWDYEQYF
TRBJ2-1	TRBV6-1	CASSERNSPNNEQFF
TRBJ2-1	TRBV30	CAWSTGTGFYNEQFF
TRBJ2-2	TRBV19	CASSLSGVSTGELFF
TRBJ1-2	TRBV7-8	CASSQSRNYGYTF
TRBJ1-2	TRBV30	CAWSGGSRGYTF
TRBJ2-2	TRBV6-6	CASSPLTGELFF
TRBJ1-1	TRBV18	CASSPRDSTNTEAFF
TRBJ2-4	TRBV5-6	CASSWGAPGDIQYF
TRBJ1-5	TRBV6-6	CASRPGQINQPQHF
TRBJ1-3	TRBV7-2	CASRRGEGGNTIYF
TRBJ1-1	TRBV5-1	CASRATTGNTEAFF
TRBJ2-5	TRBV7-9	CASSPRDSEQETQYF
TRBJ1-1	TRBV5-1	CASSSTQGFDGNTEAFF
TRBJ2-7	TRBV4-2	CASSPGTGDYEQYF
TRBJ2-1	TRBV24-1	CATSDYGGHEQFF
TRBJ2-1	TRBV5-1	CASSLAGPAEQFF
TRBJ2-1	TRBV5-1	CASSWGLATEYNEQFF
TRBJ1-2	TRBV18	CASSFRDSHNYGYTF
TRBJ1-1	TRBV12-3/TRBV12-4	CASRGNMNTEAFF
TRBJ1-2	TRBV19	CASRVSWDRGLGTGYTF
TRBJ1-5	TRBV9	CASSPLDGYGQPQHF
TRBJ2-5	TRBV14	CASSHLAGEEETQYF
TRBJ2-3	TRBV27	CASSSDRGQIDTQYF
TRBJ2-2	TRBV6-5	CASRTTGELFF
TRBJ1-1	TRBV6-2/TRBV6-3	CASSHLSRNTEAFF
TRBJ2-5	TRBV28	CASSLLGIQETQYF
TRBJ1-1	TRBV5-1	CASSFSIYTMNTEAFF
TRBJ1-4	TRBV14	CASSQDRGQLNEKLFF
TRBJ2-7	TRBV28	CASSPRDRSYEQYF